Below, one TCR beta chain is given with its context. The data are from a study of blood T cell repertoires in COVID-19. Study-level information: The study drew acute and convalescent COVID-19 samples from the United States, Italy and Spain. T cells, B-cell-depleted T cells, or PBMCs supplied cDNA or gDNA.

The ends were cut back, 3 bases at V and 1 base at J, with 10 bases in the middle. Looked up from germline, CDR1 is SGDLS and CDR2 is YYNGEE. The CDR3 spans 14 residues. Per the authors' pipeline: Nucleated cell number was recorded as an estimate derived from reference gene primer amplification. Libraries were prepared by immunoSEQ multiplex PCR; TCRdb keeps only in-frame clonotypes and omits some of them. Clone size and V and J calls were adopted from that table, with D and trimming inferred from the DNA. The table records more than 85,000 clones, about nine tenths of them present only once. V gene TRBV9 combines with J gene TRBJ1-1; D might be TRBD1 (5 bases). The sequenced sample consisted of peripheral blood. The clonotype comes from a woman in her sixties or seventies with acute or convalescent COVID-19. The CDR3 region has the DNA TGTGCCAGCAGCGAGAAGCAGGGGAACACTGAAGCTTTCTTT. This gives the protein CASSEKQGNTEAFF.